This TCR beta chain came from a study of T cell repertoires in ileal Crohn's disease. Study-wide context: About half of patients got postoperative therapy: under 12 thiopurines, 18 anti-TNF.

V dropped 4 bases and J dropped 4; count of bases not matched to a gene: 13. The CDR3 extends over 16 amino acids. CDR1 and CDR2 (germline): MGHDK, SYGVNS. Using immunoSEQ multiplex PCR, the repertoire was profiled, and TCRdb retains in-frame clones only, with some absent. Of around 7,700 clones listed, roughly 79% were seen once; the top ten hold roughly 4.5%. This TCR was recovered from an adult with Crohn's disease. Specimen: ileal tissue. The V and J genes are TRBV25-1 and TRBJ2-7, with 7 bases that match TRBD1. The CDR3 sequence is CASSASKGTARYEQYF. The CDR3 bases are TGTGCCAGCAGTGCCTCAAAAGGGACAGCGCGGTACGAGCAGTACTTC.